A single sample gave rise to the 6 T cell receptor beta chains below, sequenced in a study of tumor-infiltrating lymphocytes in primary liver carcinoma. Extraction also yielded germline DNA, while blood RNA was obtained from unsorted whole blood. Reverse transcription of approximately 520 ng total RNA with a constant-region primer produced TCR beta cDNA. For TCR beta, libraries were produced by three nested multiplex PCR rounds using slightly modified ARM-PCR. The two initial PCR rounds, around 11 cycles each, used TRBV1-TRBV30 forward and C-beta reverse primers. TCRdb itself ran the multiplex PCR reads through MiXCR, one entry per CDR3 protein. Of about 300,000 distinct CDR3 sequences in the sample, 60% to 80% were seen once. The sequenced material came from peripheral blood. These receptor sequences come from a middle-aged man with primary liver carcinoma and hepatitis B virus infection.

This clonotype was found many times. The chain recombines TRBV12-3 or TRBV12-4 with TRBJ1-4; no reliable D call. The V and J ends lost 8 bases and 8 bases respectively, with 15 bases between them. CDR3 length: 13 residues. As DNA, the CDR3 is TGTGCCAGCGCTCCTCGGGAACAGGAAAAACTGTTTTTT. It translates to CASAPREQEKLFF.

Note on this clonotype: Its ends do not fully match the called genes, so a read error is possible. The rearrangement uses TRBV6-1 and TRBJ2-1, with 11 bases lining up with TRBD2. Germline loops: CDR1 MNHNS, CDR2 SASEGT. This CDR3 has 15 amino acids. CDR3 region: CASSTWTSGYNGQFF. The CDR3 nucleotides read TGTGCCAGCAGTACCTGGACTAGCGGGTACAATGGGCAGTTCTTC.

This chain uses TRBV5-1 with TRBJ2-3; 9 nucleotides line up with TRBD2. The CDR3 is 16 residues long. Germline CDR1 SGHRS, CDR2 YFSETQ. V shed 7 bases and J 4 bases; nucleotides not matched to a gene: 13. The CDR3 DNA follows: TGCGCCAGCCTCGAAGGTGCGGGAGGGCCCTCAGATACGCAGTATTTT. Translation gives CASLEGAGGPSDTQYF.

This clonotype was seen a few times. This rearrangement joins TRBV5-1 to TRBJ1-4; 8 nucleotides line up with TRBD1. Per the germline V gene, CDR1 is SGHRS and CDR2 is YFSETQ. Unmatched junction bases numbered 4, after V lost 2 bases and J lost 7 bases. CDR3 length: 14 residues. In nucleotides, the CDR3 is TGCGCCAGCAGCTTACCTGACAGGGGTGAAAAACTGTTTTTT. This gives the protein CASSLPDRGEKLFF.

Note on this clonotype: One end of the junction does not line up with germline, which may come from a read error. The chain joins TRBV6-1 to TRBJ2-3; the D gene is possibly TRBD2 (6 bases). The CDR3 is 14 amino acids. In germline, CDR1 is MNHNS, CDR2 SASEGT. This CDR3 reads CVGALGGFTYTQYF. The CDR3, as DNA: TGTGTCGGAGCCCTGGGGGGATTCACATATACGCAGTATTTT.

This clonotype was picked up many times. The V call is TRBV6-1, the J call TRBJ1-1; D call uncertain. CDR1 and CDR2 (germline): MNHNS, SASEGT. The CDR3 is 11 residues long. The ends were cut back, 1 base at V and 11 bases at J, with 8 bases in the middle. The CDR3 DNA reads as TGTGCCAGCAGTGAAGTACTCAGTGCTTTCTTT. This encodes CASSEVLSAFF.